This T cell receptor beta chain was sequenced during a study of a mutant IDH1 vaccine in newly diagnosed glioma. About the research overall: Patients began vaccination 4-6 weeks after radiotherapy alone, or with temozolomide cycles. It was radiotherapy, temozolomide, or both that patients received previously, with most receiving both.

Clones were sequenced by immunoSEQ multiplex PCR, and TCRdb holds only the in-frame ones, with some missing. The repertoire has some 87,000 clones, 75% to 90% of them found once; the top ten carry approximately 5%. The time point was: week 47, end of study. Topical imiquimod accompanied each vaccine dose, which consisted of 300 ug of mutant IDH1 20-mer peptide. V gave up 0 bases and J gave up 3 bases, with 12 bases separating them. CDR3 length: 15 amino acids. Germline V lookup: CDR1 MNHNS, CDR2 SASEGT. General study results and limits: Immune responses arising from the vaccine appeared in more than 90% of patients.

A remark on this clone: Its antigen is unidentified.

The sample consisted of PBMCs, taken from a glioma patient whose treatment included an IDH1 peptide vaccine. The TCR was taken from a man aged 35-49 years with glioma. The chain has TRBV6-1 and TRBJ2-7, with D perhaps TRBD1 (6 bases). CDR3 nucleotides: TGTGCCAGCAGTGAAGCGGGACACATCAACTACGAGCAGTACTTC. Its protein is CASSEAGHINYEQYF.